This T cell receptor (beta chain) was recorded in a study of CD8 T cells in Susac syndrome. Reverse transcription used roughly 0.45 to 1 ug RNA and random hexamers. Amplification of TCR beta CDR3 by immunoSEQ multiplex PCR spanned 54 Vbeta and 13 Jbeta. TCRdb re-derived calls from the immunoSEQ multiplex PCR reads in MiXCR, one entry per CDR3 protein. There are just over 150,000 distinct CDR3 sequences in the sample; just under 95% occur only once, and more than 0.2% lies in the top ten. TCR beta was sequenced from blood CD8+ and CD4+ T cells. Included as multiple sclerosis controls were treatment-naive patients who had stable or active relapsing-remitting disease. CD8+ and CD4+ T cells were negatively isolated; TEMRA cells were FACS-enriched. The origin of this receptor is a human donor with multiple sclerosis. The sample consisted of CD8+ T cells from PBMCs.

The CDR3 reads CASSIMPNNSPLHF. For the CDR3, the DNA is TGTGCCAGTAGTATCATGCCGAATAATTCACCCCTCCACTTT. The chain recombines TRBV19 with TRBJ1-6; D not resolved. The germline gives CDR1 LNHDA, CDR2 SQIVND (reference sequence). V lost 3 bases and J lost 5, with 8 bases in between. The CDR3 covers 14 residues.